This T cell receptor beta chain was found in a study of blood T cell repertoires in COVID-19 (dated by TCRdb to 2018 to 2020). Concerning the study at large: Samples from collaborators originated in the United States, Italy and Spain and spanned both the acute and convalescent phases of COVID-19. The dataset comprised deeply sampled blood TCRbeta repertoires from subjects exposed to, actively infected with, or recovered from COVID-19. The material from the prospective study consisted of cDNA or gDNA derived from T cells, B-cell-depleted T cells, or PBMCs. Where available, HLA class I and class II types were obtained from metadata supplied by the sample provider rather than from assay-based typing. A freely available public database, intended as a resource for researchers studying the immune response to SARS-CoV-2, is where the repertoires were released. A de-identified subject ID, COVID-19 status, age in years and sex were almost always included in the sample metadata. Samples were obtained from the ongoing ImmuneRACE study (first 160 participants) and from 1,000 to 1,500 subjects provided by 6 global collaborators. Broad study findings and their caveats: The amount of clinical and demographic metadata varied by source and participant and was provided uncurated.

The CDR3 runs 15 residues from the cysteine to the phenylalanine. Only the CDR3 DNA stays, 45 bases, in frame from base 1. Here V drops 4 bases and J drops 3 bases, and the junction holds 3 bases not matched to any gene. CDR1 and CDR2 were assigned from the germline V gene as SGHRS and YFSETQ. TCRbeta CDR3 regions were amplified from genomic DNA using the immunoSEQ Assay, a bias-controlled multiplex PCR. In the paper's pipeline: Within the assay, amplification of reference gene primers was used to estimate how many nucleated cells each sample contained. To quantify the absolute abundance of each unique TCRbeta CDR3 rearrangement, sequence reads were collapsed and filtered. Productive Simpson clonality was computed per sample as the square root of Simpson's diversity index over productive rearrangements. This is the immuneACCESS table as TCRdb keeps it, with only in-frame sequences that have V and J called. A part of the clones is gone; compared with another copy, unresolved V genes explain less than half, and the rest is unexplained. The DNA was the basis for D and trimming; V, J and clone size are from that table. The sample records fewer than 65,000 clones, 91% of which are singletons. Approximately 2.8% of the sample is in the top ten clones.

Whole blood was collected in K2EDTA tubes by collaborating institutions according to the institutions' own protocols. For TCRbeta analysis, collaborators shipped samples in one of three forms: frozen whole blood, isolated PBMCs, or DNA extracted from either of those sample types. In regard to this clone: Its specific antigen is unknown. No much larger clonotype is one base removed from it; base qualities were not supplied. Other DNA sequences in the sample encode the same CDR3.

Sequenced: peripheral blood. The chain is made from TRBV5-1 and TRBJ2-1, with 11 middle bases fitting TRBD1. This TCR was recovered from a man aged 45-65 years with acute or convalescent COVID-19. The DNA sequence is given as TGCGCCAGCAGCCCGGGACAGGGGGGCTACAATGAGCAGTTCTTC. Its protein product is CASSPGQGGYNEQFF.